A single sample gave rise to the 5 T cell receptor beta chains below, sequenced in a study of T cells after posttransplantation cyclophosphamide. Busulfan-fludarabine conditioning, marrow transplant, and cyclophosphamide on days +3 and +4 were administered. The method was immunoSEQ multiplex PCR; TCRdb's version includes in-frame clones alone and lacks a portion of them. The data hold tens of thousands of clones, with about 86% observed a single time. Sequencing was performed on PBMCs, taken after allogeneic stem cell transplant with posttransplant cyclophosphamide. Receptor source: a female patient aged 30 to 40 who received an allogeneic stem cell transplant from an unrelated donor, was CMV-positive, and had no GVHD. Some T cells may originate from the graft donor.

The rearrangement uses TRBV5-1 and TRBJ1-1; D remains ambiguous. CDR3 length: 13 residues. Germline V CDR1 and CDR2: SGHRS, YFSETQ. The V end lost 3 bases, the J end lost 3 bases, and 9 bases lay between the germline ends. The CDR3 sequence is CASSSTPDTEAFF. CDR3 DNA sequence: TGCGCCAGCAGCTCCACTCCTGACACTGAAGCTTTCTTT.

This clone has more than one count but fewer than ten. The CDR3 DNA reads TGTGCCACCATCGCTGCGGGGGTTGGTTACGAGCAGTACTTC. Amino acids: CATIAAGVGYEQYF. The J gene is TRBJ2-7, the V gene TRBV10-3, with TRBD2 matching over 7 bases. This CDR3 contains 14 residues. Trimming took 10 bases from V and 4 from J; bases not matched to a gene: 13. Germline-derived CDR1 and CDR2 are ENHRY and SYGVKD.

V and J are TRBV7-8 and TRBJ1-5, with a tentative D call TRBD1 (5 bases). The CDR3 consists of 17 residues. Germline V gives CDR1 SGHVS, CDR2 FQNEAQ. Deletions cut 5 bases from V and 1 base from J, with 18 bases between. The CDR3 nucleotides are TGTGCCAGCAGCCCGTTTAGGATAGGGGCGAGCAATCAGCCCCAGCATTTT. Its translation is CASSPFRIGASNQPQHF.

This clone occurred a few times. This sequence joins TRBV7-3 and TRBJ2-7, with TRBD1 identical over 9 bases. This CDR3 has 15 residues. The germline V gene encodes CDR1 SGHTA and CDR2 FQGTGA. The J segment lost 3 bases and the V segment lost 5 bases, leaving 8 bases of the junction unmatched. Here the CDR3 DNA reads TGTGCCAGCAGCCCCGGGACAGGGAGTGGCTACGAGCAGTACTTC. Its translation: CASSPGTGSGYEQYF. The entire variable domain, with the rest obtained from reference TRBV7-3 and TRBJ2-7, is as follows: GAGVSQTPSNKVTEKGKYVELRCDPISGHTALYWYRQSLGQGPEFLIYFQGTGAADDSGLPNDRFFAVRPEGSVSTLKIQRTERGDSAVYLCASSPGTGSGYEQYFGPGTRLTVT.

The V call is TRBV28, the J call TRBJ1-2, with 12 bases matching TRBD1. CDR3 length: 15 amino acids. After removal of 5 bases from V and 7 bases from J, the junction contained 8 bases not matched to a gene. The germline V gene has CDR1 MDHEN and CDR2 SYDVKM. CDR3 loop: CASSQPGQGAPGYTF. The CDR3 DNA follows: TGTGCCAGCAGTCAACCGGGACAGGGGGCGCCTGGCTACACCTTC.